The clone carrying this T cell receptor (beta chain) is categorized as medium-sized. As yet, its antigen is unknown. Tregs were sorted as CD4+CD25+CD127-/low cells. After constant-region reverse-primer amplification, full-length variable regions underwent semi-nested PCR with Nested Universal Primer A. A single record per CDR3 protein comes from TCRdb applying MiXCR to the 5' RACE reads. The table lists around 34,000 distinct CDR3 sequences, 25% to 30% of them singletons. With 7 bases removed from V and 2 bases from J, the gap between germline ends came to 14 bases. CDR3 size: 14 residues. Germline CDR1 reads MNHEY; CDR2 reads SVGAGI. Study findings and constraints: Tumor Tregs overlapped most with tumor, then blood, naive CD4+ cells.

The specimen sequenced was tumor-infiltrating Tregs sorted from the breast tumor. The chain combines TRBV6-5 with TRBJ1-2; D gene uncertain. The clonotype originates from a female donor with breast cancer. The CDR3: CASKGAQPNYGYTF. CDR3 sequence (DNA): TGTGCCAGCAAGGGCGCACAACCCAACTATGGCTACACCTTC.